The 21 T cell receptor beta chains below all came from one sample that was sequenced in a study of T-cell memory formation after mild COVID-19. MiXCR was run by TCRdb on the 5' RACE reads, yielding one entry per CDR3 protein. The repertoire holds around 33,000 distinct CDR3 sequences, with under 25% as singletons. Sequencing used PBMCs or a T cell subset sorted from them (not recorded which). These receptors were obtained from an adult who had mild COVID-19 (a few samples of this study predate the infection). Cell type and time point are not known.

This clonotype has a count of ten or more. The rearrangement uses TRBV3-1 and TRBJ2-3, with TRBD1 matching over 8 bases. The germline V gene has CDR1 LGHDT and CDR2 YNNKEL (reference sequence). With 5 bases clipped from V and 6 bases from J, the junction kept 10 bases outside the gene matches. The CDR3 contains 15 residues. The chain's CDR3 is CASSLGQVRRDTQYF. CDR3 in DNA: TGTGCCAGCAGCTTGGGACAGGTTAGAAGGGATACGCAGTATTTT.

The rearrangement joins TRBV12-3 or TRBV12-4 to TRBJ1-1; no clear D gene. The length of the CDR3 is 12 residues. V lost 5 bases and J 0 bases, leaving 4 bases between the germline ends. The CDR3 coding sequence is TGTGCCAGCAGTCCCGTGAACACTGAAGCTTTCTTT. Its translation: CASSPVNTEAFF.

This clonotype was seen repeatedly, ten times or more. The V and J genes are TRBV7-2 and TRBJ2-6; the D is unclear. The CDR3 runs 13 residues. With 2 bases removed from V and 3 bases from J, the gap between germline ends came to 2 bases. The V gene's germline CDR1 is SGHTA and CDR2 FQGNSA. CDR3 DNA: TGTGCCAGCAGCTTACTTGGGGCCAACGTCCTGACTTTC. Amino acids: CASSLLGANVLTF.

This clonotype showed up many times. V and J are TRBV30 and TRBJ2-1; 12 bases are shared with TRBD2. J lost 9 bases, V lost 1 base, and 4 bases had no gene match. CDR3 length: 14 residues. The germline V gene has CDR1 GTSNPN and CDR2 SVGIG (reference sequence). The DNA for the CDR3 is TGTGCCTGGAGTGGTCTAGCGGGAGGGAGTGAGCAGTTCTTC. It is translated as CAWSGLAGGSEQFF.

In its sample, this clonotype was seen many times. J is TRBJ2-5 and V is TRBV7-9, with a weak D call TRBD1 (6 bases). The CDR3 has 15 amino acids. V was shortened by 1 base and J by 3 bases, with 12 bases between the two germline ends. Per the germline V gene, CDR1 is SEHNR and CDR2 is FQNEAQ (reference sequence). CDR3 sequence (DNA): TGTGCCAGCAGCTTAGGTAGGACAGAGAAAGAGACCCAGTACTTC. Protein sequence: CASSLGRTEKETQYF.

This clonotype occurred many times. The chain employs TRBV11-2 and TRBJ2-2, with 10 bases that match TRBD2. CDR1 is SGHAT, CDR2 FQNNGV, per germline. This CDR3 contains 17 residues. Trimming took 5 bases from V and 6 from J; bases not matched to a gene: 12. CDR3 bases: TGTGCCAGCAGCCGAGCGGGAGGGGGGGGCGTCGCCGGGGAGCTGTTTTTT. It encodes CASSRAGGGGVAGELFF.

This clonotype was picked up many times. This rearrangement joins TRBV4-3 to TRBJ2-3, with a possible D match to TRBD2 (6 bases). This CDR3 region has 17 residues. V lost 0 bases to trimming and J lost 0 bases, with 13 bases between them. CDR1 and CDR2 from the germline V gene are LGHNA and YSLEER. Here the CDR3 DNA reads TGCGCCAGCAGCCAAGATCGGGCTAGCGCTAGCACAGATACGCAGTATTTT. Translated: CASSQDRASASTDTQYF.

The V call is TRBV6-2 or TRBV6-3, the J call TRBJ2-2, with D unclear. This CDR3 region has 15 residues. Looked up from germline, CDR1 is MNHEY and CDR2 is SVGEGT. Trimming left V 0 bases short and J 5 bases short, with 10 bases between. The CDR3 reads CASSYSVVGTGELFF. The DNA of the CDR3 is TGTGCCAGCAGTTACTCGGTGGTAGGGACCGGGGAGCTGTTTTTT.

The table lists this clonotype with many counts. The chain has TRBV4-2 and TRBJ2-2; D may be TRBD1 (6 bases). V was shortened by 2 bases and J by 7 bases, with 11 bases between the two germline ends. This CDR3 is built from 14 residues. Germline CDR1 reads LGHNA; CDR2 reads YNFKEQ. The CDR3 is CASSQQGPGGELFF. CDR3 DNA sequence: TGTGCCAGCAGCCAACAGGGGCCAGGCGGGGAGCTGTTTTTT.

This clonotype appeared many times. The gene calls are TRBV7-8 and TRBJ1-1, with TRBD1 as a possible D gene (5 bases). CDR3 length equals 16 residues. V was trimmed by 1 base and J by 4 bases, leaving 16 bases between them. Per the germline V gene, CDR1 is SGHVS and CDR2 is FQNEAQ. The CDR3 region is CASSLGTRDGVTEAFF. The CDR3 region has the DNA TGTGCCAGCAGCTTAGGGACAAGAGATGGAGTCACTGAAGCTTTCTTT.

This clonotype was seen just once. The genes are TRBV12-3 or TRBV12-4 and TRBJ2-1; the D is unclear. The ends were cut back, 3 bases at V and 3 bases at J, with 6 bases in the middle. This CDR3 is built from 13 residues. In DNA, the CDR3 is TGTGCCAGCAGTTTGGCTAACTACAATGAGCAGTTCTTC. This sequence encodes CASSLANYNEQFF.

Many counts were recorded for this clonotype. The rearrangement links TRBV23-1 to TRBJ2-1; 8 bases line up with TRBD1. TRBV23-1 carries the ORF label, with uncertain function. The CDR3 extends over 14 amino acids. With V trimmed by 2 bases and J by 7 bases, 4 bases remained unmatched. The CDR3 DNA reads TGCGCCAGCAGTCAACAGGGGGCGAGGAATGAGCAGTTCTTC. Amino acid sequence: CASSQQGARNEQFF.

CDR3 in amino acids: CASSYQVTGELFF. The DNA for the CDR3 is TGTGCCAGCAGTTATCAGGTTACCGGGGAGCTGTTTTTT. The chain links TRBV6-5 to TRBJ2-2; D is unresolved. V was shortened by 3 bases and J by 5 bases, with 7 bases between the two germline ends. Germline-derived CDR1 and CDR2 are MNHEY and SVGAGI. The CDR3 covers 13 residues.

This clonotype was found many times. As DNA, the CDR3 is TGTGCCACCAGCAGACGAACGGCCTCACTGACTGGAAACACCATATATTTT. As protein: CATSRRTASLTGNTIYF. This chain links TRBV15 with TRBJ1-3; no clear D. The CDR3 is 17 residues long. CDR1 is LNHNV and CDR2 is YYDKDF in the germline V gene (reference sequence). V lost 2 bases and J 2 bases, leaving 16 bases between the germline ends.

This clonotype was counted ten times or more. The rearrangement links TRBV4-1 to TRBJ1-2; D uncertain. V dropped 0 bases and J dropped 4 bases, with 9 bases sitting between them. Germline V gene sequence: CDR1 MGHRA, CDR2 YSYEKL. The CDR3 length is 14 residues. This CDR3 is CASSQEHIAYGYTF. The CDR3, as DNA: TGCGCCAGCAGCCAAGAACACATTGCCTATGGCTACACCTTC.

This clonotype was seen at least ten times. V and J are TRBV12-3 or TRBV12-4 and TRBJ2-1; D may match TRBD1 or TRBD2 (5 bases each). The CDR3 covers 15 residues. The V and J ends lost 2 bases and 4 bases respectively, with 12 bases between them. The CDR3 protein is CASSLRGASYNEQFF. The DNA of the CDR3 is TGTGCCAGCAGTTTAAGGGGAGCATCATACAATGAGCAGTTCTTC.

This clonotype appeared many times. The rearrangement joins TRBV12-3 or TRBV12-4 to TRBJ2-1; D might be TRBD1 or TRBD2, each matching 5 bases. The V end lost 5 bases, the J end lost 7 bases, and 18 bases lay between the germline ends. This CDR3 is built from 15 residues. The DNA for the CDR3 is TGTGCCAGCAGTAAACTCGGGACCGCAAGGAATGAGCAGTTCTTC. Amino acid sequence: CASSKLGTARNEQFF.

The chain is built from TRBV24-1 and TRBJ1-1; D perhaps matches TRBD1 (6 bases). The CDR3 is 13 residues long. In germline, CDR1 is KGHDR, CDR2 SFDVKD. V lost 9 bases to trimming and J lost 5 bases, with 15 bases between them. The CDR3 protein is CATVDREGTEAFF. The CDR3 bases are TGTGCCACCGTGGACAGAGAGGGGACTGAAGCTTTCTTT.

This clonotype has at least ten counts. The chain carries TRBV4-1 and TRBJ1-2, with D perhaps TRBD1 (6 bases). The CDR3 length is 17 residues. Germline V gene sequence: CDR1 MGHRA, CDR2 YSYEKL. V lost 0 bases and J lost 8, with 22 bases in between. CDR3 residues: CASSQESFAGTRPGYTF. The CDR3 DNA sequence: TGCGCCAGCAGCCAAGAGTCCTTCGCCGGGACACGGCCCGGCTACACCTTC.

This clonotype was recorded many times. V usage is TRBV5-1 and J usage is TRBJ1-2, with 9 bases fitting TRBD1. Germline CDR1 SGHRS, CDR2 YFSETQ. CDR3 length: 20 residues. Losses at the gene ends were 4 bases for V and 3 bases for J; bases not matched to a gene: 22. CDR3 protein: CASSLAPTSGQGKNHYGYTF. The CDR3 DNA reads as TGCGCCAGCAGCCTGGCGCCGACCTCTGGACAGGGGAAGAATCACTATGGCTACACCTTC.

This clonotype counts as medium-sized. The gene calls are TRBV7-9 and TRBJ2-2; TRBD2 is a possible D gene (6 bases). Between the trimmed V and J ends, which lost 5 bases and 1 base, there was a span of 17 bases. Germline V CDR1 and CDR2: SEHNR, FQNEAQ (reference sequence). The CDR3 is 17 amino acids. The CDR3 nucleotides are TGTGCCAGCAGCGGCTACTGGGGGGAGCTGAACACCGGGGAGCTGTTTTTT. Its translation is CASSGYWGELNTGELFF. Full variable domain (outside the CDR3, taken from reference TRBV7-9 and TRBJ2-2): DTGVSQNPRHKITKRGQNVTFRCDPISEHNRLYWYRQTLGQGPEFLTYFQNEAQLEKSRLLSDRFSAERPKGSFSTLEIQRTEQGDSAMYLCASSGYWGELNTGELFFGEGSRLTVL.